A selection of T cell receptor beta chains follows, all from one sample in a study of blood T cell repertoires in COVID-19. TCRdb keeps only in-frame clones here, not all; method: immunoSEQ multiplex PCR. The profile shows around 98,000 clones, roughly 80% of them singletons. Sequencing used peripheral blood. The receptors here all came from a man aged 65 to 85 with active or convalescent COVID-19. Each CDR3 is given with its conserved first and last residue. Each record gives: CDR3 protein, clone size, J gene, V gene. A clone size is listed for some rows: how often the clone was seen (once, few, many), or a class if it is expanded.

cdr3_aa: CASSLPGFGQPQHF
clone_size: once
j_call: TRBJ1-5
v_call: TRBV5-5

cdr3_aa: CASSQDERGSVGYTF
clone_size: .
j_call: TRBJ1-2
v_call: TRBV4-1

cdr3_aa: CASSLGRLSSYNSPLHF
clone_size: .
j_call: TRBJ1-6
v_call: TRBV7-2

cdr3_aa: CASSEALYTEAFF
clone_size: few
j_call: TRBJ1-1
v_call: TRBV6-1

cdr3_aa: CASSEERGGLEATIYF
clone_size: .
j_call: TRBJ1-3
v_call: TRBV4-3

cdr3_aa: CASSLDRRWSYNSPLHF
clone_size: once
j_call: TRBJ1-6
v_call: TRBV11-3

cdr3_aa: CASSSAGGHGDTQYF
clone_size: .
j_call: TRBJ2-3
v_call: TRBV5-4

cdr3_aa: CASSYTALSSYNEQFF
clone_size: .
j_call: TRBJ2-1
v_call: TRBV5-6

cdr3_aa: CASSFRLATDTQYF
clone_size: .
j_call: TRBJ2-3
v_call: TRBV5-1

cdr3_aa: CASRKGQQNTGELFF
clone_size: .
j_call: TRBJ2-2
v_call: TRBV2

cdr3_aa: CASSLASGLPTEAFF
clone_size: once
j_call: TRBJ1-1
v_call: TRBV5-1

cdr3_aa: CATSDRRTHPSSSYEQYF
clone_size: .
j_call: TRBJ2-7
v_call: TRBV24-1

cdr3_aa: CASSVSANTGELFF
clone_size: .
j_call: TRBJ2-2
v_call: TRBV9

cdr3_aa: CASSGRGQGVAEAFF
clone_size: once
j_call: TRBJ1-1
v_call: TRBV6-2/TRBV6-3

cdr3_aa: CASSQGGVQLFF
clone_size: .
j_call: TRBJ1-4
v_call: TRBV3-1/TRBV3-2

cdr3_aa: CASSAGTGNTIYF
clone_size: once
j_call: TRBJ1-3
v_call: TRBV7-2

cdr3_aa: CSGVRAETQYF
clone_size: few
j_call: TRBJ2-5
v_call: TRBV29-1

cdr3_aa: CASSPSELRAIATNEKLFF
clone_size: .
j_call: TRBJ1-4
v_call: TRBV4-2

cdr3_aa: CASSLGTGGSSGANVLTF
clone_size: .
j_call: TRBJ2-6
v_call: TRBV11-2

cdr3_aa: CASRKQAANEKLFF
clone_size: once
j_call: TRBJ1-4
v_call: TRBV6-5

cdr3_aa: CASSVDSYSWELFF
clone_size: few
j_call: TRBJ2-2
v_call: TRBV3-1/TRBV3-2

cdr3_aa: CASSSQGALYQPQHF
clone_size: .
j_call: TRBJ1-5
v_call: TRBV27

cdr3_aa: CASSQELLPGWNEQFF
clone_size: .
j_call: TRBJ2-1
v_call: TRBV14

cdr3_aa: CASSVAGLANEQFF
clone_size: once
j_call: TRBJ2-1
v_call: TRBV9

cdr3_aa: CASSAQQVPSTGELFF
clone_size: .
j_call: TRBJ2-2
v_call: TRBV7-8

cdr3_aa: CASSLDPSGQDYEQYF
clone_size: .
j_call: TRBJ2-7
v_call: TRBV11-2

cdr3_aa: CASGLLGQGARTEAFF
clone_size: .
j_call: TRBJ1-1
v_call: TRBV12-5

cdr3_aa: CASGLDTETQYF
clone_size: .
j_call: TRBJ2-5
v_call: TRBV12-5

cdr3_aa: CASSPGQRNYGYTF
clone_size: .
j_call: TRBJ1-2
v_call: TRBV7-9

cdr3_aa: CASSLSDTEAFF
clone_size: few
j_call: TRBJ1-1
v_call: TRBV5-6

cdr3_aa: CASSYALGGGNEKLFF
clone_size: .
j_call: TRBJ1-4
v_call: TRBV6-5

cdr3_aa: CASSASEAGELFF
clone_size: .
j_call: TRBJ2-2
v_call: TRBV6-2/TRBV6-3

cdr3_aa: CASSVSRGSGELFF
clone_size: .
j_call: TRBJ2-2
v_call: TRBV9

cdr3_aa: CASSWTGDQPQHF
clone_size: few
j_call: TRBJ1-5
v_call: TRBV7-2

cdr3_aa: CASTGQGNEQFF
clone_size: .
j_call: TRBJ2-1
v_call: TRBV6-5

cdr3_aa: CASSHVAGGPFTGELFF
clone_size: .
j_call: TRBJ2-2
v_call: TRBV5-6

cdr3_aa: CASSQETGEGNTIYF
clone_size: .
j_call: TRBJ1-3
v_call: TRBV3-1/TRBV3-2

cdr3_aa: CASGPPNGGTDTQYF
clone_size: once
j_call: TRBJ2-3
v_call: TRBV18

cdr3_aa: CASSPDRNYGYTF
clone_size: .
j_call: TRBJ1-2
v_call: TRBV6-5

cdr3_aa: CASSLEQGNTGELFF
clone_size: .
j_call: TRBJ2-2
v_call: TRBV5-1

cdr3_aa: CASSLGDRGKPQHF
clone_size: .
j_call: TRBJ1-5
v_call: TRBV11-2

cdr3_aa: CASRPWALTGGLGAFF
clone_size: .
j_call: TRBJ1-1
v_call: TRBV21-1

cdr3_aa: CASSPPSRVETQYF
clone_size: .
j_call: TRBJ2-5
v_call: TRBV18

cdr3_aa: CASSQSMVQGITPGNTEAFF
clone_size: .
j_call: TRBJ1-1
v_call: TRBV23-1

cdr3_aa: CASSIAGSLVNTEAFF
clone_size: .
j_call: TRBJ1-1
v_call: TRBV19

cdr3_aa: CASSLGEGTGYTF
clone_size: .
j_call: TRBJ1-2
v_call: TRBV5-5

cdr3_aa: CASSLSPGTGVTYEQYF
clone_size: .
j_call: TRBJ2-7
v_call: TRBV27

cdr3_aa: CASRGTGPYGYTF
clone_size: .
j_call: TRBJ1-2
v_call: TRBV25-1

cdr3_aa: CASSKGGVPEAFF
clone_size: .
j_call: TRBJ1-1
v_call: TRBV5-1

cdr3_aa: CASSQDLRVRSRGYNEQFF
clone_size: .
j_call: TRBJ2-1
v_call: TRBV4-3

cdr3_aa: CASSSGLAGGRVDTQYF
clone_size: .
j_call: TRBJ2-3
v_call: TRBV5-1

cdr3_aa: CASRTGGPYNEQFF
clone_size: .
j_call: TRBJ2-1
v_call: TRBV7-6

cdr3_aa: CSTSGTGYEQYF
clone_size: .
j_call: TRBJ2-7
v_call: TRBV29-1

cdr3_aa: CATSDTPPTSGEIYNEQFF
clone_size: .
j_call: TRBJ2-1
v_call: TRBV24-1

cdr3_aa: CAWSVGAYEQYF
clone_size: .
j_call: TRBJ2-7
v_call: TRBV30

cdr3_aa: CASSLGLGNTIYF
clone_size: .
j_call: TRBJ1-3
v_call: TRBV5-6

cdr3_aa: CASSLGITRIQSYEQYF
clone_size: once
j_call: TRBJ2-7
v_call: TRBV2

cdr3_aa: CASRTGPTNTGELFF
clone_size: .
j_call: TRBJ2-2
v_call: TRBV6-5

cdr3_aa: CASSLVGRGFPNYGYTF
clone_size: .
j_call: TRBJ1-2
v_call: TRBV7-2